A selection of T cell receptor beta chains follows, all from one sample in a study of blood T cell repertoires in COVID-19. Here immunoSEQ multiplex PCR was the method, and the copy in TCRdb shows in-frame clones only, minus some. Among roughly 300,000 clones listed, 85% were seen once. Sequencing was done on a sample of peripheral blood. These receptors were taken from a human donor in a cohort sampled during active COVID-19. Both conserved end residues are trimmed from each CDR3. Fields, in order: J gene, V gene, CDR3 protein.

TRBJ2-1,TRBV11-2,ASSRAGTNEQF
TRBJ2-7,TRBV18,ASSPYEDKSGAEQY
TRBJ2-1,TRBV3-1/TRBV3-2,ASSQESGQGGYNEQF
TRBJ2-1,TRBV10-3,AIRIRLAYNEQF
TRBJ2-1,TRBV3-1/TRBV3-2,ASSLTGGPNRWQF
TRBJ2-5,TRBV20-1,SASSGLAGSGTQY
TRBJ2-3,TRBV7-3,ASSLIGGTDTQY
TRBJ1-1,TRBV4-2,ASSQDGGAYL
TRBJ2-3,TRBV5-1,ASSFNTDTQY
TRBJ2-7,TRBV24-1,ATSDSWGGSYEQY
TRBJ1-6,TRBV5-1,ASSLGGQYYNSPLH
TRBJ2-2,TRBV11-3,ASSPSGSVVAGELF
TRBJ1-4,TRBV25-1,ASSDLREGEKLF
TRBJ1-5,TRBV24-1,ATSDPGQVNQPQH
TRBJ2-5,TRBV2,ASSAGLAASQETQY
TRBJ1-1,TRBV18,ASSPQTGYEAF
TRBJ2-3,TRBV12-3/TRBV12-4,ASRSGGADTQY
TRBJ2-7,TRBV27,ASRARPYEQY
TRBJ1-5,TRBV25-1,ASSAKPGQGDNDQPQH
TRBJ1-5,TRBV29-1,SVTQDSNQPQH
TRBJ2-3,TRBV9,ASSVVRDRITDTQY
TRBJ1-5,TRBV6-2/TRBV6-3,ASSGQDFQPQH
TRBJ2-7,TRBV9,ASSPGGTPTYEQY
TRBJ2-4,TRBV6-2/TRBV6-3,ASSRPRTGGKNIQY
TRBJ1-6,TRBV9,ASSVGANSPLH
TRBJ1-2,TRBV19,ASSNPGQGPFGYT
TRBJ1-4,TRBV7-9,ASSLFGGGEKLF